This T cell receptor beta chain emerged from a study of blood T cells in healthy people across ages (dated by TCRdb to the mid-2010s). For the study in its entirety: In model experiments, template switching captured about one uniquely barcoded TCR beta cDNA molecule for every two T cells. Using deep sequencing normalized with unique cDNA molecular identifiers, the study measured how TCR beta repertoire diversity changes with age. Four age groups were formed from the donors: young (average about 17 years), middle-aged (around 37), aged (62) and long-lived (more than 75). To avoid experimental bias, donors of different ages were randomly spread across the sequencing lanes. The study analyzed two additional independent replicas of 1 million unique cDNA reads from the same blood draw for two donors, one aged 18 to 30 and one aged 80 or older.

The receptor library was made with 5' RACE. Instrument used: Illumina HiSeq 2500. A second PCR of about 7 to 12 cycles was run with a J-beta primer mix and a sample-barcoded 5' primer. A unique molecular identifier was introduced onto each TCR beta cDNA molecule by a template-switch 5' adaptor carrying 12 random nucleotides. Each sample yielded at least 3 million CDR3-containing paired-end reads. First-strand cDNA synthesis was performed from all RNA using the Mint cDNA synthesis kit, with priming by a TRBC-specific oligonucleotide. Following uracil-DNA glycosylase treatment, all cDNA underwent a first 18-cycle PCR with the universal primers M1SS and BC2_uni_R. On the study's bioinformatics: Each sample was normalized by randomly selecting 1 million high-quality reads, each carrying a distinct molecular identifier. Reads sharing molecular identifiers were discarded rather than binned into consensus sequences. MiTCR, run with a Q25 quality threshold and the strictest error-elimination algorithm, handled CDR3 identification, clonotype clustering and error correction. A nonparametric unseen species model using Euler transformation provided a lower-bound estimate of total TCR beta diversity. TCRdb reprocessed the public reads (quality trimming at Q25 with fastp, clone calling with MiXCR) and kept in-frame beta chains. When rows share a CDR3 protein, they turn into one entry using the most common DNA and genes. The V and J calls shown here were made by TCRdb, not taken from the authors' results. The sample has 1.5 million to 2 million distinct CDR3 sequences on record, around half of them singletons. The ten largest clones represent approximately 2% of the sample.

The donors were around 39 Caucasian individuals from Russia, aged roughly 6 to 100 years, who were systemically healthy. Each donor gave about 9.8 milliliters of peripheral blood, drawn into EDTA-treated Vacutainer tubes. Ficoll-Paque density-gradient centrifugation was used to isolate PBMCs, with at least 6 million per sample. Total RNA was extracted from PBMCs with Trizol reagent, with at least 6 micrograms obtained per sample. The percentages of naive CD45RAhigh/CD27high T cells were determined by flow cytometry on a PBMC aliquot from every donor. As for this clonotype: The target of this receptor is not known. Base qualities were left out, and no much larger clone turns up one base away.

The junction shows trimming of 5 bases on V and 2 bases on J, and the gene matches do not reach 15 bases of it. Including cysteine and phenylalanine, the CDR3 has 20 amino acids. Only the CDR3 part of the read is kept: 60 bases, read in frame from the first base. In the germline V gene, CDR1 corresponds to SGHTA and CDR2 to FQGNSA. The research as a whole found: Compared with the aged group, more naive CD4+ T cells, fewer expanded clones and increased TCR diversity were shown by the long-lived group, suggesting age selection. Because the CMV infection status of the donors was unknown, age-related changes in expanded clonotypes may potentially have been confounded. As age increased, observed TCR beta diversity per million T cells dropped in a roughly linear way, and a significant reduction was already evident by age about 40. Observed TCR beta diversity correlated strongly with the percentage of naive T cells measured by flow cytometry. Estimates of total diversity based on one million sequenced T cells were considered lower bounds and underestimates. Since profiling was done on bulk unsorted PBMCs, naive and antigen-experienced compartments could not be conclusively compared.

The V gene is TRBV7-2 and the J gene is TRBJ2-5; 15 bases in the junction line up with TRBD2. Specimen: blood. This TCR derives from a woman aged 40 to 55 in good health. The sequenced DNA is TGTGCCAGCAGCGTTCGAACCGGGACTAGCGGGGGGAGGGGGCAAGAGACCCAGTACTTC. It specifies CASSVRTGTSGGRGQETQYF.